These 21 T cell receptor beta chains share one sample of origin, sequenced in a study of blood T cell repertoires in COVID-19. Here immunoSEQ multiplex PCR was the method, and the copy in TCRdb shows in-frame clones only, minus some. The profile covers approximately 60,000 clones, with 82% appearing a single time and 20% to 25% taken by the ten largest. The sample taken for sequencing was peripheral blood. These receptors originate from an older woman with acute or convalescent COVID-19.

This clone was detected a few times. CDR3 nucleotide sequence: TGTGCCAGCAGCTCCTCCGGGAGCTCCTACAATGAGCAGTTCTTC. It codes for CASSSSGSSYNEQFF. The genes are TRBV11-2 and TRBJ2-1; maybe TRBD2 (6 bases). V lost 4 bases to trimming and J lost 0 bases, with 10 bases between them. The germline V gene encodes CDR1 SGHAT and CDR2 FQNNGV. The CDR3 length is 15 residues.

This clone showed up just once. The gene calls are TRBV2 and TRBJ1-3; D is unresolved. Germline CDR1 is SNHLY and CDR2 is FYNNEI. CDR3 length: 14 residues. Trimming left V 3 bases short and J 0 bases short, with 6 bases between. CDR3: CASSDQISGNTIYF. DNA of the CDR3: TGTGCCAGCAGTGATCAGATCTCTGGAAACACCATATATTTT.

The rearrangement links TRBV27 to TRBJ1-1; TRBD1 matches 8 bases. Unmatched junction bases numbered 8, after V lost 1 base and J lost 4 bases. Germline V gives CDR1 MNHEY, CDR2 SMNVEV (reference sequence). This CDR3 has 16 residues. In DNA form, the CDR3 reads TGTGCCAGCAGTTTATATTTTCTCGACAGGGGCACTGAAGCTTTCTTT. Amino acids: CASSLYFLDRGTEAFF.

The chain combines TRBV5-1 with TRBJ2-7; 8 positions agree with TRBD1. Germline V gene lookup returns CDR1 SGHRS and CDR2 YFSETQ. V gave up 0 bases and J gave up 3 bases; unmatched junction bases: 5. The CDR3 length is 15 residues. The CDR3 nucleotides read TGCGCCAGCAGCTTGGCCAGGGGGCGGATCTACGAGCAGTACTTC. Protein: CASSLARGRIYEQYF.

This rearrangement joins TRBV3-1 (or the pseudogene TRBV3-2) to TRBJ1-2, with 12 bases aligning to TRBD1. From germline, CDR1 is LGHDT and CDR2 YNNKEL (reference sequence). The CDR3 is 15 amino acids. The J segment lost 4 bases and the V segment lost 4 bases, leaving 4 bases of the junction unmatched. CDR3 region: CASSRPGQGAYGYTF. DNA of the CDR3: TGTGCCAGCAGCCGACCGGGACAGGGGGCCTATGGCTACACCTTC.

CDR3 nucleotides: TGCGCCAGCCAACCGACAGGGGGGAATTCACCCCTCCACTTT. This codes for CASQPTGGNSPLHF. V gene TRBV4-1 combines with J gene TRBJ1-6; 9 bases match TRBD1. With 8 bases clipped from V and 7 bases from J, the junction kept 6 bases outside the gene matches. Germline assignment: CDR1 MGHRA and CDR2 YSYEKL. The CDR3 has 14 amino acids.

This clone was seen only a few times. The chain links TRBV27 to TRBJ1-1, with D possibly being TRBD1 (5 bases). Germline V gene sequence: CDR1 MNHEY, CDR2 SMNVEV (reference sequence). V lost 4 bases and J lost 0, with 6 bases in between. The CDR3 runs 13 residues. CDR3 DNA: TGTGCCAGCAGTTCAGGGATGAACACTGAAGCTTTCTTT. Protein product: CASSSGMNTEAFF.

The gene calls are TRBV5-4 and TRBJ2-5; a possible D gene is TRBD1 (5 bases). Germline-derived CDR1 and CDR2 are SGHNT and YYREEE (reference sequence). This CDR3 contains 14 residues. Trimming left V 1 base short and J 5 bases short, with 12 bases between. CDR3 DNA sequence: TGTGCCAGCAGCTTGTGGGGCGCCGTCGAGACCCAGTACTTC. Translating it yields CASSLWGAVETQYF.

The genes are TRBV2 and TRBJ2-1, with a tentative D call TRBD2 (6 bases). Germline V gene data show CDR1 as SNHLY and CDR2 as FYNNEI. V shed 7 bases and J shed 8 bases, with 21 bases lying between them. The length of the CDR3 is 15 residues. The CDR3 DNA follows: TGTGCCAGCACCCCTCGATTGGGGGGTACGGATGAGCAGTTCTTC. Its translation is CASTPRLGGTDEQFF.

This chain connects TRBV12-3 or TRBV12-4 to TRBJ2-7; D gene uncertain. The CDR3 covers 12 residues. Deletions cut 2 bases from V and 6 bases from J, with 8 bases between. The CDR3 nucleotides read TGTGCCAGCAGTTTACACAGTGGCGAGCAGTACTTC. Protein sequence: CASSLHSGEQYF.

The CDR3, as DNA: TGTGCCAGCAGCTCAAACAGGGGAGCAGATACGCAGTATTTT. It yields the protein CASSSNRGADTQYF. The V call is TRBV7-2, the J call TRBJ2-3; 7 bases align to TRBD1. This CDR3 is 14 amino acids long. V was pared by 4 bases and J by 4 bases, with 5 bases of the junction left unmatched. Germline V gives CDR1 SGHTA, CDR2 FQGNSA.

J is TRBJ2-1 and V is TRBV7-9; D possibly corresponds to TRBD1 (6 bases). Trimming pared 6 bases from V and 2 bases from J, leaving 14 bases between. Germline V gene sequence: CDR1 SEHNR, CDR2 FQNEAQ (reference sequence). The CDR3 runs to 15 residues. In nucleotides, the CDR3 is TGTGCCAGCAGGAGGACAGAGTATCCCTACAATGAGCAGTTCTTC. Translated: CASRRTEYPYNEQFF.

This clone has just a few counts. The rearrangement links TRBV27 to TRBJ2-1, with 7 positions matching TRBD1. CDR3 size: 15 residues. The germline gives CDR1 MNHEY, CDR2 SMNVEV (reference sequence). The V and J ends lost 5 bases and 4 bases, in that order; junction bases with no gene match: 8. DNA for the CDR3: TGTGCCAGCAGTCCCGACAGGGAGAGTTACAATGAGCAGTTCTTC. This sequence encodes CASSPDRESYNEQFF.

CDR3 protein: CASSPSGGYEQYF. CDR3 DNA: TGTGCCAGCAGCCCATCAGGGGGCTACGAGCAGTACTTC. The rearrangement uses TRBV11-2 and TRBJ2-7, with TRBD1 matching 7 bases. The CDR3 has 13 residues. Germline V gene data show CDR1 as SGHAT and CDR2 as FQNNGV. Trimming cost V 5 bases and J 3 bases; bases outside gene matches: 4. The variable domain in full, with the rest retrieved from reference TRBV11-2 and TRBJ2-7, is EAGVAQSPRYKIIEKRQSVAFWCNPISGHATLYWYQQILGQGPKLLIQFQNNGVVDDSQLPKDRFSAERLKGVDSTLKIQPAKLEDSAVYLCASSPSGGYEQYFGPGTRLTVT.

This chain joins TRBV1 and TRBJ1-2; the listed D gene, TRBD1, was not tested against the DNA. TRBV1 constitutes a pseudogene. The length of the CDR3 is 15 residues. Written as DNA, the CDR3 is TGCACCAGCAGCCTCCGGGACAGGTGGGCCCCGAGCTACACCTTC. Translating it yields CTSSLRDRWAPSYTF.

This chain joins TRBV27 and TRBJ1-2, with a tentative D call TRBD1 (6 bases). Between the trimmed V and J ends, which lost 6 bases and 4 bases, there was a span of 18 bases. There are 15 residues in the CDR3. Germline V gene data show CDR1 as MNHEY and CDR2 as SMNVEV (reference sequence). The CDR3 region is CASSPDSSVGYGYTF. For the CDR3, the DNA is TGTGCCAGCAGCCCGGACAGCTCCGTCGGCTATGGCTACACCTTC.

V and J are TRBV12-3 or TRBV12-4 and TRBJ1-1; D not resolved. The CDR3 runs to 13 residues. V lost 5 bases, J lost 0 bases, and 7 bases lay in between. CDR3 nucleotides: TGTGCCAGCAGTATCCAGATGAACACTGAAGCTTTCTTT. Residues: CASSIQMNTEAFF.

The chain joins TRBV11-2 to TRBJ2-1; 10 nucleotides line up with TRBD2. The CDR3 covers 15 residues. V shed 4 bases and J 3 bases; nucleotides not matched to a gene: 3. Germline V gene lookup returns CDR1 SGHAT and CDR2 FQNNGV. The CDR3 protein is CASSYSGGLYNEQFF. DNA for the CDR3: TGTGCCAGCAGCTATAGCGGGGGGCTCTACAATGAGCAGTTCTTC.

The gene calls are TRBV7-3 and TRBJ1-1; D is undetermined. V was clipped by 5 bases and J by 1 base, with 8 bases between them. The CDR3 sequence is 13 residues long. Germline V gives CDR1 SGHTA, CDR2 FQGTGA. The CDR3 region has the DNA TGTGCCAGCAGCCGTGAGGGGAACACTGAAGCTTTCTTT. Protein: CASSREGNTEAFF.

The V and J genes are TRBV6-5 and TRBJ1-2; 9 nucleotides agree with TRBD1. This CDR3 comprises 14 residues. Germline CDR1 reads MNHEY; CDR2 reads SVGAGI. V lost 6 bases to trimming and J lost 5 bases; unmatched junction nucleotides: 7. Here the CDR3 DNA reads TGTGCCAGCAGATCGACAGGGGGTCATTATGGCTACACCTTC. It yields the protein CASRSTGGHYGYTF.

This chain joins TRBV6-2 or TRBV6-3 and TRBJ2-7; a possible D gene is TRBD1 (5 bases). Between the trimmed V and J ends, which lost 4 bases and 1 base, there was a span of 8 bases. The CDR3 is 13 residues long. Germline assignment: CDR1 MNHEY and CDR2 SVGEGT. The CDR3 DNA sequence: TGTGCCAGCAGTTGGGGCAGATCCTACGAGCAGTACTTC. Residues: CASSWGRSYEQYF.